This T cell receptor (beta chain) is from a study of somatic mutations in cytotoxic T cells in rheumatoid arthritis. Profiling relied on immunoSEQ multiplex PCR, and the TCRdb table lists in-frame clones only, not all of them. The sample has 15,000 to 20,000 clones; over 75% are singletons. The germline V and J ends were trimmed by 6 bases and 5 bases, with 9 bases remaining between them. The CDR3 length is 12 residues. CDR1 and CDR2 from the germline V gene are MNHEY and SMNVEV (reference sequence). The sequence came from an adult with rheumatoid arthritis. This chain uses TRBV27 with TRBJ2-3, with D uncertain. The sequencing input was CD8+ T cells sorted from blood. CDR3 protein: CASSPSVDTQYF. DNA for the CDR3: TGTGCCAGCAGCCCGTCGGTAGATACGCAGTATTTT.